Here is one T cell receptor beta chain with its context. Its antigen is unknown. This CDR3 is 16 amino acids long. V lost 5 bases to trimming and J lost 5 bases, with 21 bases between them. Germline lookup yields CDR1 SGHVT and CDR2 SQSDAQ. This specimen comes from a study of T cell repertoires in cytomegalovirus infection. Study overall: Recently identified HLA-C-restricted CMV epitopes were used, and well-studied HLA-B-restricted CMV epitopes were used as well. Matching HLA type and CMV infection were both indicated by public TCR beta signatures. Study conclusions and caveats: Public TCR beta family frequency separated CMV-and-HLA carriers, including in an independent cohort.

TCRdb re-called the reads through MiXCR, storing one row per CDR3 protein. Found here are about 830,000 distinct CDR3 sequences, approximately 32% of them singletons; the top ten hold roughly an eighth. The receptor's source is a human donor in good health (CMV status not recorded). Some clones in this sample may be carry-over from other donors' samples. V is TRBV7-4 and J is TRBJ2-5; D possibly uses TRBD1 or TRBD2 (6 bases each). The sample in question was cultured CD8+ T cells from PBMCs, obtained from culture after CMV antigen stimulation. The CDR3, as DNA: TGTGCCAGCAGCGTCATGGGGGGCAGAGGGCTTGAGACCCAGTACTTC. Amino acids: CASSVMGGRGLETQYF.